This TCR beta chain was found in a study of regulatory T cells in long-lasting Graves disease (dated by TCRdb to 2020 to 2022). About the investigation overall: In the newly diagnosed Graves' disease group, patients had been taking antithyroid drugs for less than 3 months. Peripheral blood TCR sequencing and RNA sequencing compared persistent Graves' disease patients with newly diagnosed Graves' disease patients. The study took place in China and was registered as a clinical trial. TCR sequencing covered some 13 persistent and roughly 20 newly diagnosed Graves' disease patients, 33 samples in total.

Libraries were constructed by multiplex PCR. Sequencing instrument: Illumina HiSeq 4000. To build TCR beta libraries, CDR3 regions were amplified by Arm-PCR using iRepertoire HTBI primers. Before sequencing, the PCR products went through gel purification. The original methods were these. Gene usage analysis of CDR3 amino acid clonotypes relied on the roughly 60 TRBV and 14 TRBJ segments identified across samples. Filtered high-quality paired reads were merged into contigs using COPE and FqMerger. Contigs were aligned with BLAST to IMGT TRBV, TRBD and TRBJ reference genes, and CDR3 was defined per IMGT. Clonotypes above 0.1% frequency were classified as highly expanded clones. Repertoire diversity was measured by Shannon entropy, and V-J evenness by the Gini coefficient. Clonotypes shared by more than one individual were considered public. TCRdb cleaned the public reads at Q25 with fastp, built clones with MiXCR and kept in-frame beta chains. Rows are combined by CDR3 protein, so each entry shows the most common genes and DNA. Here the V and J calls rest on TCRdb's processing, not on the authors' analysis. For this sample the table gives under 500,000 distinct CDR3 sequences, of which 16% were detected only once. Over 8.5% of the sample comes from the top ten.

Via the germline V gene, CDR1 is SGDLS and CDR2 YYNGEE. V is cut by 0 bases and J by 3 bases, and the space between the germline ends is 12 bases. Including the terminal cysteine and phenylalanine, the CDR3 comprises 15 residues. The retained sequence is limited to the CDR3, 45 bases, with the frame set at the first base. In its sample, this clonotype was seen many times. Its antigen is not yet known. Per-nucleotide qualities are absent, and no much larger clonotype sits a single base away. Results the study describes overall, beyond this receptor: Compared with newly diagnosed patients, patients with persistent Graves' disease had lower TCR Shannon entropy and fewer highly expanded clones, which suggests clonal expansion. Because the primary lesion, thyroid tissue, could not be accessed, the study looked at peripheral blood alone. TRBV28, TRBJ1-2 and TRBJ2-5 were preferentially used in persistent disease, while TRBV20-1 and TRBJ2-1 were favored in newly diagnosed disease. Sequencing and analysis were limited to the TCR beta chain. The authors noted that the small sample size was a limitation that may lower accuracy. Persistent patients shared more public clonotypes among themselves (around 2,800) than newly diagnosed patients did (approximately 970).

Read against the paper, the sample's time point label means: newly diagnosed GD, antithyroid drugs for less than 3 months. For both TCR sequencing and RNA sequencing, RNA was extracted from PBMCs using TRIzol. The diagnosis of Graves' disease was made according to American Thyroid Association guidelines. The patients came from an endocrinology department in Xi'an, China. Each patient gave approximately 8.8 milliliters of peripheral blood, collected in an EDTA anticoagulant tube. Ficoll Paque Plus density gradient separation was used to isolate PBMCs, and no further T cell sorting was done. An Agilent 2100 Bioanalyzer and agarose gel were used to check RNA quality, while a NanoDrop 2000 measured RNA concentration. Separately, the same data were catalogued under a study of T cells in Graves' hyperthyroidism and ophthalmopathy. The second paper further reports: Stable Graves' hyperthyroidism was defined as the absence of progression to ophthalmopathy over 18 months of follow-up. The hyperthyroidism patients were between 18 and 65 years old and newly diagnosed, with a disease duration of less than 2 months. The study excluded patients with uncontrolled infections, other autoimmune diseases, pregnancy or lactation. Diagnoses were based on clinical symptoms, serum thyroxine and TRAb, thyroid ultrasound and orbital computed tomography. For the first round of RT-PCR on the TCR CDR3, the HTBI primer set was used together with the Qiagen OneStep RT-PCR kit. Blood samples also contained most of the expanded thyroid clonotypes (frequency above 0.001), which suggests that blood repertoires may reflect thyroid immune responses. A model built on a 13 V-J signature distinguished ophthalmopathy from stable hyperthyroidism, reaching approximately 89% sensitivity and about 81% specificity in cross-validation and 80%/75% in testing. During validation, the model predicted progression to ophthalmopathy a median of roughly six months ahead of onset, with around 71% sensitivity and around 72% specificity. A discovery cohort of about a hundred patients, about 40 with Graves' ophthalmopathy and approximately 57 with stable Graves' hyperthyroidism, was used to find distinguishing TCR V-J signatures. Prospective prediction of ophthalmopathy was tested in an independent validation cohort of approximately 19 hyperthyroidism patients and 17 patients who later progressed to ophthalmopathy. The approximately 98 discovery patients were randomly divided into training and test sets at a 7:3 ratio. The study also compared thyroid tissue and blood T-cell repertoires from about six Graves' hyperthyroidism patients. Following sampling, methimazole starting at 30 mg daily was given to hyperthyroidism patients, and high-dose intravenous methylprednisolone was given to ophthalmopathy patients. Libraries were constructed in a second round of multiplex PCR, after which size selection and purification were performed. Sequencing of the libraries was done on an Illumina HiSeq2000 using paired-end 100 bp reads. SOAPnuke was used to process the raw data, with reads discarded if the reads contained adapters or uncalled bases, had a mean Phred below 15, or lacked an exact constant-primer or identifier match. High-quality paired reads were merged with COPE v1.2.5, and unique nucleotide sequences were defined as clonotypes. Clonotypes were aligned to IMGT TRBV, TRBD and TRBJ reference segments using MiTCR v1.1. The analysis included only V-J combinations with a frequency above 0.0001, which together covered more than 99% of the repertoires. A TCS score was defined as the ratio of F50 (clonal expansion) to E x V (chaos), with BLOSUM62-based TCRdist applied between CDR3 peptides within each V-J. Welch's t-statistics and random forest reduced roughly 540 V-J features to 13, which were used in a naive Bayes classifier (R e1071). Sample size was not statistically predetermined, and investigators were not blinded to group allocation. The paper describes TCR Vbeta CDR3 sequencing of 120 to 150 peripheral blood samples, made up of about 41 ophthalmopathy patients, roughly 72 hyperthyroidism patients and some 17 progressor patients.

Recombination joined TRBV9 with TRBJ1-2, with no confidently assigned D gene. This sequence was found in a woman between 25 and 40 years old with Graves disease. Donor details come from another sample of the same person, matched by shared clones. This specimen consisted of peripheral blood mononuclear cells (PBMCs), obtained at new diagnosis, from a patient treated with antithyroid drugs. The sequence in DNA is TGTGCCAGCAGCGTAGCTGGTAATCAAGACTATGGCTACACCTTC. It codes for CASSVAGNQDYGYTF. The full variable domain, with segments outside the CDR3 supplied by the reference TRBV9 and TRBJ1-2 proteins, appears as DSGVTQTPKHLITATGQRVTLRCSPRSGDLSVYWYQQSLDQGLQFLIQYYNGEERAKGNILERFSAQQFPDLHSELNLSSLELGDSALYFCASSVAGNQDYGYTFGSGTRLTVV.